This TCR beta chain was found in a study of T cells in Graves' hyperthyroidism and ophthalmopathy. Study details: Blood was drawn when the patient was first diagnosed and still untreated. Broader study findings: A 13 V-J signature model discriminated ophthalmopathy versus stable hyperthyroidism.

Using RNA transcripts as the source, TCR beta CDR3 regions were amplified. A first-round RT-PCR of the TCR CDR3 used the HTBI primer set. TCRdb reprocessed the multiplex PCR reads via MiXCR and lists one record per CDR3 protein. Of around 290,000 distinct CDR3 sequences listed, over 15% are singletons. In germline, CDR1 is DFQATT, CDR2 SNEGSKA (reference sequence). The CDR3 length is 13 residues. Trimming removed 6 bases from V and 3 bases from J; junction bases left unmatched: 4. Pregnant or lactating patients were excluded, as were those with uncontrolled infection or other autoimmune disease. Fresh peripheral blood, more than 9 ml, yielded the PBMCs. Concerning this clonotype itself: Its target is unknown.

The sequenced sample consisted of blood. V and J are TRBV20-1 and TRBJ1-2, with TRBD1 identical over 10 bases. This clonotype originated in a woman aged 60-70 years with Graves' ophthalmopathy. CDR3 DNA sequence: TGCAGTGCCGGCGGGACAGGGGACTATGGCTACACCTTC. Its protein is CSAGGTGDYGYTF.